The 27 T cell receptor beta chains listed next were all sequenced from one sample in a study of vaccination effects on CD4 cells after COVID-19. Investigators separated out CD4+ T cells once around eleven days of culture had passed. According to PCR results, the person was infected with SARS-CoV-2 between March and December 2020. Participants each got two BNT162b2 or mRNA-1273 vaccine doses. No antigen has been assigned to these receptors. Repertoires were generated with immunoSEQ multiplex PCR, while TCRdb's copy carries only in-frame clones and drops some. The repertoire has approximately 30,000 clones, about three quarters of them found once; the top ten carry around 6.6%. Material: CD4+ T cells from PBMCs cultured without peptide, obtained after COVID-19 vaccination. The source of these receptors is a human donor who had a prior SARS-CoV-2 infection.

This chain connects TRBV11-2 to TRBJ2-3, with D unresolved. Germline V gives CDR1 SGHAT, CDR2 FQNNGV. V was shortened by 2 bases and J by 1 base, with 10 bases between the two germline ends. The CDR3 runs 15 residues. For the CDR3, the DNA is TGTGCCAGCAGCTTAAGGGCGGTAGGCACAGATACGCAGTATTTT. Its protein product is CASSLRAVGTDTQYF. The full variable domain, in which reference TRBV11-2 and TRBJ2-3 provide the parts outside the CDR3, is EAGVAQSPRYKIIEKRQSVAFWCNPISGHATLYWYQQILGQGPKLLIQFQNNGVVDDSQLPKDRFSAERLKGVDSTLKIQPAKLEDSAVYLCASSLRAVGTDTQYFGPGTRLTVL.

The genes are TRBV18 and TRBJ2-3; weak D call: TRBD2 (6 bases). The CDR3 runs 15 residues. The ends were cut back, 6 bases at V and 6 bases at J, with 19 bases in the middle. Germline V gene lookup returns CDR1 KGHSH and CDR2 LQKENI. For the CDR3, the DNA is TGTGCCAGCTCCCGTCCTGCTCTCAGCGGGGATACGCAGTATTTT. Protein: CASSRPALSGDTQYF. The whole variable domain, filled in from reference TRBV18 and TRBJ2-3, reads NAGVMQNPRHLVRRRGQEARLRCSPMKGHSHVYWYRQLPEEGLKFMVYLQKENIIDESGMPKERFSAEFPKEGPSILRIQQVVRGDSAAYFCASSRPALSGDTQYFGPGTRLTVL.

This chain joins TRBV27 and TRBJ1-5, with 10 positions matching TRBD1. Germline loops: CDR1 MNHEY, CDR2 SMNVEV (reference sequence). This CDR3 contains 17 residues. With V trimmed by 4 bases and J by 2 bases, 8 bases remained unmatched. CDR3 sequence reads: CASSSYSTGGGNQPQHF. The CDR3 DNA follows: TGTGCCAGCAGTTCCTACTCGACAGGGGGCGGCAATCAGCCCCAGCATTTT.

The gene calls are TRBV25-1 and TRBJ2-1, with D perhaps TRBD1 or TRBD2 (5 bases each). Germline CDR1 reads MGHDK; CDR2 reads SYGVNS. V was trimmed by 5 bases and J by 7 bases, leaving 15 bases between them. The CDR3 spans 14 residues. In DNA, the CDR3 is TGTGCCAGCAGTCCCGGGAAGGGGTTAAATGAGCAGTTCTTC. It yields the protein CASSPGKGLNEQFF.

This clone appeared a few times. The chain couples TRBV5-1 to TRBJ2-7, with D hard to call. The CDR3 length is 14 residues. Germline-derived CDR1 and CDR2 are SGHRS and YFSETQ. Deletions cut 0 bases from V and 6 bases from J, with 13 bases between. The CDR3 spells CASSLGPETGEQYF. CDR3 DNA: TGCGCCAGCAGCTTGGGTCCAGAGACGGGCGAGCAGTACTTC.

The chain has TRBV6-1 and TRBJ2-2; 10 bases are shared with TRBD1. Germline assignment: CDR1 MNHNS and CDR2 SASEGT. This CDR3 is built from 16 residues. Trimming removed 1 base from V and 8 bases from J; junction bases left unmatched: 7. The CDR3, as DNA: TGTGCCAGCAGTGAAGTAGCGGACAGGGGGTCTGGGGAGCTGTTTTTT. Amino acid sequence: CASSEVADRGSGELFF.

This clone came up a few times. The chain couples TRBV6-5 to TRBJ2-1; 10 bases agree with TRBD2. From germline, CDR1 is MNHEY and CDR2 SVGAGI. Losses at the gene ends were 6 bases for V and 6 bases for J; bases not matched to a gene: 8. The length of the CDR3 is 15 residues. As DNA, the CDR3 is TGTGCCAGCAGACCCAGCGGGAGGGCCATCAATGAGCAGTTCTTC. The encoded protein is CASRPSGRAINEQFF.

The chain recombines TRBV5-8 with TRBJ1-1; TRBD1 might be the D (6 bases). This CDR3 spans 14 amino acids. V lost 2 bases and J 4 bases, leaving 12 bases between the germline ends. Germline V gene lookup returns CDR1 SGHTS and CDR2 YDEGEE. The CDR3 DNA is TGTGCCAGCAGCTTACAGGGCTCAGGCACTGAAGCTTTCTTT. Translation gives CASSLQGSGTEAFF.

The chain couples TRBV7-3 to TRBJ1-1; TRBD1 matches 9 bases. CDR1 and CDR2 from the germline V gene are SGHTA and FQGTGA. This CDR3 is 15 amino acids long. V shed 2 bases, J shed 11 bases, and the junction held 12 bases outside the gene matches. The CDR3 nucleotides read TGTGCCAGCAGCTTACGGGGGACAGGGTTAACTAAGGCTTTCTTT. It yields the protein CASSLRGTGLTKAFF.

The CDR3: CASALEYQETQYF. In nucleotides, the CDR3 is TGTGCCAGCGCACTAGAGTACCAAGAGACCCAGTACTTC. The V and J genes are TRBV28 and TRBJ2-5, with D possibly matching TRBD2 (5 bases). The CDR3 has 13 residues. Between the trimmed V and J ends, which lost 8 bases and 0 bases, there was a span of 10 bases. Germline CDR1 is MDHEN and CDR2 is SYDVKM.

This clone was seen once. This rearrangement joins TRBV7-2 to TRBJ2-7, with a possible D match to TRBD1 (5 bases). Germline V gene data show CDR1 as SGHTA and CDR2 as FQGNSA. V lost 0 bases, J lost 7 bases, and 19 bases lay in between. The CDR3 has 16 amino acids. CDR3 nucleotide sequence: TGTGCCAGCAGCTTAGCTCTCACAAACTTAAAGGGGGAGCAGTACTTC. Translation gives CASSLALTNLKGEQYF. Complete variable domain (other parts from reference TRBV7-2 and TRBJ2-7): GAGVSQSPSNKVTEKGKDVELRCDPISGHTALYWYRQSLGQGLEFLIYFQGNSAPDKSGLPSDRFSAERTGGSVSTLTIQRTQQEDSAVYLCASSLALTNLKGEQYFGPGTRLTVT.

This clone was observed a handful of times. The chain uses TRBV7-9 and TRBJ2-1, with TRBD1 matching over 9 bases. The trim removed 6 bases at V and 7 bases at J, leaving 4 bases unmatched. This CDR3 comprises 13 residues. Germline V gives CDR1 SEHNR, CDR2 FQNEAQ (reference sequence). CDR3 DNA: TGTGCCAGCAGTCGGACAGGGGTTAATGAGCAGTTCTTC. This codes for CASSRTGVNEQFF.

The chain carries TRBV5-4 and TRBJ2-1; TRBD2 agrees at 7 bases. Germline values: CDR1 SGHNT, CDR2 YYREEE (reference sequence). The CDR3 runs 17 residues. V shed 4 bases and J 0 bases; nucleotides not matched to a gene: 10. The DNA for the CDR3 is TGTGCCAGCAGCCCTGGGGGGGGAGCGGGCTCCTACAATGAGCAGTTCTTC. Translating it yields CASSPGGGAGSYNEQFF.

This clone has a handful of counts. The rearrangement uses TRBV5-4 and TRBJ1-6; 10 bases are a match to TRBD1. The germline V gene encodes CDR1 SGHNT and CDR2 YYREEE (reference sequence). The V segment lost 5 bases and the J segment 9 bases; nucleotides outside the gene matches: 8. This CDR3 spans 15 amino acids. The CDR3 loop reads CASRPGTGAFSPLHF. The DNA for the CDR3 is TGTGCCAGCAGACCCGGGACAGGGGCTTTTTCACCCCTCCACTTT. The variable domain in full, completed from reference TRBV5-4 and TRBJ1-6, reads ETGVTQSPTHLIKTRGQQVTLRCSSQSGHNTVSWYQQALGQGPQFIFQYYREEENGRGNFPPRFSGLQFPNYSSELNVNALELDDSALYLCASRPGTGAFSPLHFGNGTRLTVT.

The chain combines TRBV7-9 with TRBJ1-3, with D possibly being TRBD1 (5 bases). With 3 bases removed from V and 1 base from J, the gap between germline ends came to 10 bases. Germline V gene lookup returns CDR1 SEHNR and CDR2 FQNEAQ (reference sequence). The CDR3 contains 15 residues. CDR3 loop: CASSLGDPSGNTIYF. The CDR3 nucleotides read TGTGCCAGCAGCTTGGGGGACCCGTCTGGAAACACCATATATTTT. The whole variable domain, filled in from reference TRBV7-9 and TRBJ1-3, reads DTGVSQNPRHKITKRGQNVTFRCDPISEHNRLYWYRQTLGQGPEFLTYFQNEAQLEKSRLLSDRFSAERPKGSFSTLEIQRTEQGDSAMYLCASSLGDPSGNTIYFGEGSWLTVV.

The rearrangement joins TRBV6-5 to TRBJ2-5; D remains ambiguous. Germline V CDR1 and CDR2: MNHEY, SVGAGI. Trimming pared 6 bases from V and 5 bases from J, leaving 13 bases between. There are 13 residues in the CDR3. The CDR3 DNA reads TGTGCCAGCAGGAGAGGTCGCACCGAGACCCAGTACTTC. This gives the protein CASRRGRTETQYF.

The chain links TRBV19 to TRBJ2-1, with D possibly being TRBD2 (5 bases). There are 13 residues in the CDR3. Trimming shortened V by 3 bases and J by 8 bases, and 11 bases separated the two germline ends. From germline, CDR1 is LNHDA and CDR2 SQIVND (reference sequence). The CDR3 nucleotides are TGTGCCAGTAGTATTACGGGGAGCGATGAGCAGTTCTTC. This codes for CASSITGSDEQFF.

The rearrangement uses TRBV2 and TRBJ2-3, with D possibly TRBD2 on 5 matching bases. Germline loops: CDR1 SNHLY, CDR2 FYNNEI. The CDR3 has 15 amino acids. V was clipped by 2 bases and J by 3 bases, with 12 bases between them. CDR3 region: CASSENRGETDTQYF. DNA of the CDR3: TGTGCCAGCAGTGAAAACCGGGGTGAAACAGATACGCAGTATTTT.

The chain combines TRBV4-3 with TRBJ1-6, with TRBD1 as a possible D gene (5 bases). CDR1 is LGHNA and CDR2 is YSLEER in the germline V gene. The V and J ends lost 0 bases and 9 bases respectively, with 12 bases between them. This CDR3 spans 15 amino acids. CDR3 sequence reads: CASSQEVRGGSPLHF. For the CDR3, the DNA is TGCGCCAGCAGCCAAGAAGTTAGGGGAGGTTCACCCCTCCACTTT.

This chain connects TRBV7-3 to TRBJ1-2; tentative D call: TRBD1 (5 bases). Germline V lookup: CDR1 SGHTA, CDR2 FQGTGA. The CDR3 is 13 amino acids. Trimming shortened V by 1 base and J by 6 bases, and 9 bases separated the two germline ends. DNA of the CDR3: TGTGCCAGCAGCTTAAAGGCGGGGGATGGCTACACCTTC. It encodes CASSLKAGDGYTF.

The rearrangement joins TRBV15 to TRBJ1-1; D is perhaps TRBD1 (6 bases). This CDR3 is 15 amino acids long. The ends were cut back, 3 bases at V and 7 bases at J, with 18 bases in the middle. The V gene's germline CDR1 is LNHNV and CDR2 YYDKDF (reference sequence). The CDR3 DNA reads TGTGCCACCAGCAGCCCTGGCAGGGGAAGGGGTGAAGCTTTCTTT. This sequence encodes CATSSPGRGRGEAFF.

This chain joins TRBV29-1 and TRBJ2-4, with 7 bases lining up with TRBD1. The CDR3 runs to 13 residues. Losses at the gene ends were 6 bases for V and 5 bases for J; bases not matched to a gene: 7. Germline V lookup: CDR1 SQVTM, CDR2 ANQGSEA. CDR3 sequence (DNA): TGCAGCGTGACCCGGACAGGCCAAAACATTCAGTACTTC. Its protein product is CSVTRTGQNIQYF. The entire variable domain, with the rest obtained from reference TRBV29-1 and TRBJ2-4, is as follows: SAVISQKPSRDICQRGTSLTIQCQVDSQVTMMFWYRQQPGQSLTLIATANQGSEATYESGFVIDKFPISRPNLTFSTLTVSNMSPEDSSIYLCSVTRTGQNIQYFGAGTRLSVL.

This chain links TRBV30 with TRBJ2-7; tentative D call: TRBD2 (5 bases). Trimming removed 0 bases from V and 6 bases from J, with 12 bases in between. The germline CDR1 and CDR2 sequences are GTSNPN and SVGIG (reference sequence). This CDR3 comprises 13 residues. CDR3 bases: TGTGCCTGGAGTGTACGGGGTGGTCGCGAGCAGTACTTC. Translated: CAWSVRGGREQYF.

The chain joins TRBV5-1 to TRBJ2-3, with 9 bases lining up with TRBD2. Unmatched junction bases numbered 1, after V lost 1 base and J lost 1 base. This CDR3 region has 15 residues. The germline V gene has CDR1 SGHRS and CDR2 YFSETQ. CDR3 coding DNA: TGCGCCAGCAGCTTGTTAGCGGGGGGCACAGATACGCAGTATTTT. This sequence encodes CASSLLAGGTDTQYF.

The chain carries TRBV6-5 and TRBJ2-1, with 9 bases matching TRBD2. The CDR3 has 14 amino acids. Trimming took 2 bases from V and 11 from J; bases not matched to a gene: 7. CDR1 MNHEY and CDR2 SVGAGI come from the germline V gene. For the CDR3, the DNA is TGTGCCAGCAGTTACGGGGCGGGAGGGCCTCAGCAGTTCTTC. This sequence encodes CASSYGAGGPQQFF.

In DNA, the CDR3 is TGTGCCAGCAGTGAGTTTATGGATGCGCGGCCCCAGCATTTT. This translates into CASSEFMDARPQHF. The chain recombines TRBV25-1 with TRBJ1-5; D unclear. Germline-derived CDR1 and CDR2 are MGHDK and SYGVNS. The CDR3 is 14 residues long. V was pared by 3 bases and J by 9 bases, with 15 bases between.

This clone was seen a handful of times. V gene TRBV7-9 combines with J gene TRBJ1-4, with TRBD1 matching 7 bases. The germline V gene has CDR1 SEHNR and CDR2 FQNEAQ (reference sequence). J was trimmed by 4 bases and V by 7 bases; bases with no gene match: 6. There are 14 residues in the CDR3. The CDR3 DNA reads TGTGCCAGCAACCGACAGGGCGGTAATGAAAAACTGTTTTTT. Translating it yields CASNRQGGNEKLFF.